This T cell receptor (beta chain) was documented in a study of graft-versus-host responses after intestinal transplantation. For the study at large: The study gave all recipients anti-thymocyte globulin induction, then tacrolimus and steroids for roughly 3 years.

Sequencing was performed with immunoSEQ multiplex PCR; in TCRdb, only in-frame clones are kept and a portion is missing. The sample has around 130,000 clones; approximately 94% are singletons. A note on this clone: Its cognate antigen is unknown. Other DNA sequences in the sample encode the same CDR3.

Whole-study findings and limits: Some GvH clones appeared in ileal mucosa or blood before recipient bone marrow. Elevated graft-versus-host to host-versus-graft clonal ratios in allografts were recorded for patients with graft-donor T cell macrochimerism. Early post-transplant declines in HvG were associated with peak levels of circulating GvH clones.

CDR3 length equals 13 residues. Germline V gene lookup returns CDR1 SEHNR and CDR2 FQNEAQ (reference sequence). Trimming took off 1 base at V and 6 bases at J, with 7 bases between the two ends. The receptor's source is a human donor who received an intestinal transplant. Sequences were derived from unstimulated CD4+ T cells sorted from spleen or lymph node cells, sampled before intestinal transplant. The rearrangement joins TRBV7-9 to TRBJ2-1, with D perhaps matching TRBD1 or TRBD2 (6 bases each). CDR3 residues: CASSLEGGNEQFF. DNA for the CDR3: TGTGCCAGCAGCTTAGAGGGGGGCAATGAGCAGTTCTTC.